This T cell receptor beta chain was profiled in a study of blood T cell repertoires in COVID-19. Whole-study context: Sites across the United States, Italy and Spain contributed samples from acute and convalescent COVID-19.

Original methodology: From reference gene primer amplification, estimates of nucleated cell counts were derived. Produced via immunoSEQ multiplex PCR; TCRdb's table is partial and in-frame only. V, J and clone size were drawn from that table, and D and trimming were deduced from the DNA. Of approximately 50,000 clones listed, 79% are singletons. The CDR3 extends over 15 amino acids. In germline, CDR1 is MNHEY, CDR2 SVGAGI. V lost 5 bases, J lost 6 bases, and 13 bases stayed unmatched. Sequencing was performed on peripheral blood. The chain combines TRBV6-5 with TRBJ2-7, with 7 bases identical to TRBD2. The receptor was isolated from a man between 70 and 80 years old with acute or convalescent COVID-19. CDR3 residues: CASSPQASGNREQYF. CDR3 bases: TGTGCCAGCAGTCCACAAGCTAGCGGCAACCGCGAGCAGTACTTC.